Presented here are 11 T cell receptor beta chains from one specimen sequenced in a study of Graves' ophthalmopathy and Graves' hyperthyroidism. For repertoire sequencing, the TCR beta CDR3 regions were amplified from RNA transcripts. RT-PCR was first run with HTBI primers, then multiplex PCR in a second round. TCRdb processed the multiplex PCR reads anew with MiXCR; each CDR3 protein has one entry. The sample lists about 23,000 distinct CDR3 sequences; nearly 50% were seen once. Sequenced sample: peripheral blood. These receptors originate from an adult woman with stable Graves' hyperthyroidism.

This clonotype was counted only a few times. The chain employs TRBV12-3 or TRBV12-4 and TRBJ2-6; unclear D gene. With 4 bases removed from V and 4 bases from J, the gap between germline ends came to 8 bases. This CDR3 is built from 14 residues. CDR3 protein: CASSSWNGANVLTF. In nucleotides, the CDR3 is TGTGCCAGCAGTTCGTGGAACGGGGCCAACGTCCTGACTTTC.

This clonotype came up a few times. V and J are TRBV29-1 and TRBJ1-1, with D hard to call. CDR1 and CDR2 (germline): SQVTM, ANQGSEA. With 5 bases removed from V and 0 bases from J, the gap between germline ends came to 10 bases. The CDR3 has 13 amino acids. The CDR3, as DNA: TGCAGCGTTCGTAATAGCCTGAACACTGAAGCTTTCTTT. Protein: CSVRNSLNTEAFF.

By proportion, this clonotype is medium-sized. The J gene is TRBJ2-5, the V gene TRBV7-2, with 7 positions matching TRBD2. The germline V gene encodes CDR1 SGHTA and CDR2 FQGNSA. V was clipped by 0 bases and J by 2 bases; unmatched bases: 0. The CDR3 totals 14 residues. CDR3 protein: CASSLAGGQETQYF. The CDR3 DNA follows: TGTGCCAGCAGCTTAGCGGGAGGGCAAGAGACCCAGTACTTC. The variable domain in full, completed from reference TRBV7-2 and TRBJ2-5, reads GAGVSQSPSNKVTEKGKDVELRCDPISGHTALYWYRQSLGQGLEFLIYFQGNSAPDKSGLPSDRFSAERTGGSVSTLTIQRTQQEDSAVYLCASSLAGGQETQYFGPGTRLLVL.

This clonotype was seen a few times. The chain carries TRBV20-1 and TRBJ1-2; possibly TRBD1 for D (5 bases). The ends were cut back, 7 bases at V and 14 bases at J, with 20 bases in the middle. The CDR3 contains 11 residues. Per germline, CDR1 DFQATT and CDR2 SNEGSKA (reference sequence). The CDR3 loop reads CSGLRDAGRTF. The DNA of the CDR3 is TGCAGTGGGCTAAGGGACGCGGGAAGGACCTTC.

By sample share, this clonotype is medium-sized (0.01 to 0.1%). The J gene is TRBJ1-3, the V gene TRBV7-6, with D possibly matching TRBD1 (6 bases). V lost 1 base and J lost 2, with 9 bases in between. The germline V gene has CDR1 SGHVS and CDR2 FNYEAQ. There are 15 residues in the CDR3. The CDR3 DNA reads TGTGCCAGCAGCTTAGACGAGGGGGCTGGAAACACCATATATTTT. It codes for CASSLDEGAGNTIYF.

The chain carries TRBV6-5 and TRBJ1-1; tentative D call: TRBD1 (5 bases). Trimming removed 3 bases from V and 0 bases from J, with 20 bases in between. The CDR3 has 18 residues. Germline CDR1 and CDR2: MNHEY and SVGAGI. CDR3 bases: TGTGCCAGCAGTTATGGGGGTGGGTCTAGGAAGTTGAACACTGAAGCTTTCTTT. Amino acid sequence: CASSYGGGSRKLNTEAFF.

At least ten counts were recorded for this clonotype. The V call is TRBV6-1, the J call TRBJ2-1; TRBD2 agrees at 9 bases. Germline lookup yields CDR1 MNHNS and CDR2 SASEGT. The CDR3 has 15 residues. V shed 3 bases and J 4 bases; nucleotides not matched to a gene: 4. The CDR3 loop is CASSEVAGDYNEQFF. The CDR3, as DNA: TGTGCCAGCAGTGAGGTAGCGGGAGATTACAATGAGCAGTTCTTC.

Relative to its sample, this clonotype is medium-sized (0.01 to 0.1%). V usage is TRBV29-1 and J usage is TRBJ2-1, with a possible D match to TRBD1 (6 bases). The CDR3 has 14 residues. V lost 4 bases and J lost 8, with 18 bases in between. Germline V lookup: CDR1 SQVTM, CDR2 ANQGSEA. The CDR3 loop reads CSVVVGAGGDEQFF. CDR3 coding DNA: TGCAGCGTTGTGGTGGGGGCTGGGGGCGATGAGCAGTTCTTC.

This clonotype appeared once. The chain combines TRBV20-1 with TRBJ2-2; 10 bases are a match to TRBD2. The V gene end was trimmed by 0 bases and the J gene end by 3 bases; junction bases not matched to a gene: 4. The germline gives CDR1 DFQATT, CDR2 SNEGSKA (reference sequence). The CDR3 runs to 16 residues. CDR3 region: CSARDEREGYTGELFF. The CDR3 nucleotides are TGCAGTGCTAGAGACGAGCGGGAGGGTTACACCGGGGAGCTGTTTTTT.

This clonotype was counted many times. This sequence may be a read error, since a much larger clone differs from it by one base. The CDR3 region has the DNA TGTGCCAGCGGGCCAGGGAGGCAGCCCCAGTATTTT. Amino acid sequence: CASGPGRQPQYF. The chain joins TRBV6-5 to TRBJ1-5; D may be TRBD2 (6 bases). The J call may be mistaken, given a closer DNA end match to TRBJ2-3. Per germline, CDR1 MNHEY and CDR2 SVGAGI. The length of the CDR3 is 12 residues.

The chain uses TRBV7-9 and TRBJ2-2, with D perhaps being TRBD1 or TRBD2 (5 bases each). Germline V gives CDR1 SEHNR, CDR2 FQNEAQ (reference sequence). V lost 4 bases and J 13 bases, leaving 13 bases between the germline ends. The CDR3 extends over 12 amino acids. CDR3 nucleotide sequence: TGTGCCAGCAGCTCCGGATCCGGGACGCTGTTTTTT. Translation: CASSSGSGTLFF. Based on the CDR3 plus reference TRBV7-9 and TRBJ2-2, the full variable domain is DTGVSQNPRHKITKRGQNVTFRCDPISEHNRLYWYRQTLGQGPEFLTYFQNEAQLEKSRLLSDRFSAERPKGSFSTLEIQRTEQGDSAMYLCASSSGSGTLFFGEGSRLTVL.